This paragraph reports one T cell receptor (beta chain). Its antigen remains unidentified. This specimen comes from a study of shared clonotypes between healthy human individuals. General study findings and limits: It was expected that sequencing depth would affect clonotype sharing among donors.

None of the donors, who were healthy HIV-negative adults, had recently had acute infections or vaccinations. CDR1 is MGHRA, CDR2 YSYEKL, per germline. V was shortened by 1 base and J by 4 bases, with 7 bases between the two germline ends. This CDR3 region has 13 residues. The replicate PCRs on unsorted PBMC were given around 0.3 ug DNA, which is tens of thousands of T cell genomes. Under the authors' procedure: For the immunoSEQ data, sequences were junction-only without quality scores, so filtering differed. Profiled with immunoSEQ multiplex PCR; TCRdb holds only in-frame clones, not every one. That table supplies the V and J calls and clone size; D and trimming were determined from the DNA. The table records about 500,000 clones, approximately 77% of them present only once.

This TCR derives from a woman between 40 and 55 years old in good health. Some clones in this sample may be carry-over from other donors' samples. The sample comprised PBMCs. V is TRBV4-1 and J is TRBJ1-1; unclear D gene. The CDR3 DNA follows: TGCGCCAGCAGCCAAGTGGGCCCCACTGAAGCTTTCTTT. Protein product: CASSQVGPTEAFF.